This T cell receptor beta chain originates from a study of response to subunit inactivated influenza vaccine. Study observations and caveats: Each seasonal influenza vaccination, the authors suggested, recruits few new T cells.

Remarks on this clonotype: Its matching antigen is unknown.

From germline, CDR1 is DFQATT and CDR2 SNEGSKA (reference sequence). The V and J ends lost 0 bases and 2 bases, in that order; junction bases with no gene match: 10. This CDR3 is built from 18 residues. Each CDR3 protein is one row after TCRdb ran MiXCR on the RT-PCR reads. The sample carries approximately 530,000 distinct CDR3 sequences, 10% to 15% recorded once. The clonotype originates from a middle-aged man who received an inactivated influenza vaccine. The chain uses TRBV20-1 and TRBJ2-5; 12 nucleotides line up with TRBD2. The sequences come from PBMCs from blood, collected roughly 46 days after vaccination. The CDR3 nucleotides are TGCAGTGCTAGAGATCGGCGGCTAGCGGGAGGGCCTCAAGAGACCCAGTACTTC. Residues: CSARDRRLAGGPQETQYF.